The sequence of this T cell receptor (beta chain) was determined in a study of T-cell memory formation after mild COVID-19. Study-wide results and caveats: Contracting CD8+ clones were enriched in EMRA, CD4+ mainly in CM and EM. Pre-infection memory held some responding clones, suggesting pre-existing cross-reactive T cells responded. Clones that contracted from day 15 to 85 were balanced CD4/CD8, while later expanders leaned CD4+.

TCRdb redid the calling of the 5' RACE reads with MiXCR, one entry per CDR3 protein. The sample holds around 140,000 distinct CDR3 sequences, around 21% seen once. A remark on this clonotype: The antigen is undetermined.

The CDR3 contains 20 residues. Trimming pared 4 bases from V and 1 base from J, leaving 28 bases between. Germline assignment: CDR1 SEHNR and CDR2 FQNEAQ (reference sequence). The chain combines TRBV7-9 with TRBJ1-1, with a tentative D call TRBD1 (6 bases). The sequencing input was PBMCs or a T cell subset sorted from them (not recorded which). The TCR originated in an adult woman who had mild COVID-19 (a few samples of this study predate the infection). Cell type and time point are not known. CDR3 region: CASSSLIRERPGHWNTEAFF. Written as DNA, the CDR3 is TGTGCCAGCAGCTCTCTTATTCGGGAAAGACCGGGACACTGGAACACTGAAGCTTTCTTT.